The 13 T cell receptor beta chains given below trace back to one sample, sequenced in a study of blood T cell repertoires in COVID-19. Assay used: immunoSEQ multiplex PCR; TCRdb lists only in-frame clones, some missing. Of 110,000 or so clones listed, around four fifths are singletons. What was sequenced was peripheral blood. The receptors shown here come from an older woman with acute or convalescent COVID-19.

This chain links TRBV3-1 (or the pseudogene TRBV3-2) with TRBJ2-5, with TRBD1 matching over 8 bases. Trimming at V came to 1 base and at J to 5 bases, leaving 12 bases not matched to a gene. The germline gives CDR1 LGHDT, CDR2 YNNKEL (reference sequence). The CDR3 has 17 residues. CDR3 sequence (DNA): TGTGCCAGCAGCCAAGTCGAGACAGGGGTTCGTAGGGAGACCCAGTACTTC. Translation gives CASSQVETGVRRETQYF.

The chain couples TRBV28 to TRBJ2-5; perhaps TRBD2 as D (6 bases). Germline V gene data show CDR1 as MDHEN and CDR2 as SYDVKM. CDR3 length: 15 residues. With 5 bases removed from V and 0 bases from J, the gap between germline ends came to 13 bases. DNA of the CDR3: TGTGCCAGCAGTGGTTGGGGGGAGTACCAAGAGACCCAGTACTTC. This sequence encodes CASSGWGEYQETQYF. Full variable domain (outside the CDR3, taken from reference TRBV28 and TRBJ2-5): DVKVTQSSRYLVKRTGEKVFLECVQDMDHENMFWYRQDPGLGLRLIYFSYDVKMKEKGDIPEGYSVSREKKERFSLILESASTNQTSMYLCASSGWGEYQETQYFGPGTRLLVL.

The chain carries TRBV5-4 and TRBJ1-1, with D possibly being TRBD1 (5 bases). The CDR3 totals 15 residues. Germline CDR1 SGHNT, CDR2 YYREEE (reference sequence). Trimming removed 4 bases from V and 1 base from J, with 14 bases in between. The CDR3, as DNA: TGTGCCAGCAGCCATCGCATCCAGGGGAACACTGAAGCTTTCTTT. It translates to CASSHRIQGNTEAFF.

The chain recombines TRBV20-1 with TRBJ2-7; 7 bases are shared with TRBD1. Trimming took 3 bases from V and 2 from J; bases not matched to a gene: 7. CDR1 and CDR2 from the germline V gene are DFQATT and SNEGSKA (reference sequence). The CDR3 is 14 amino acids. This CDR3 reads CSASFPGQAYEQYF. The CDR3 bases are TGCAGTGCTAGTTTTCCCGGACAGGCCTACGAGCAGTACTTC.

This chain connects TRBV4-2 to TRBJ2-3; TRBD2 matches at 9 bases. Germline V gene sequence: CDR1 LGHNA, CDR2 YNFKEQ. The junction had 17 bases not matched to a gene; V was cut back by 3 bases and J by 1 base. This CDR3 comprises 20 residues. The CDR3 nucleotides are TGTGCCAGCAGCCACGTCAGGGCAGCTAGCGGGGATGGGGGCACAGATACGCAGTATTTT. Encoded protein: CASSHVRAASGDGGTDTQYF.

This clone has only a few counts. This chain joins TRBV19 and TRBJ2-1, with 14 bases aligning to TRBD2. V was pared by 5 bases and J by 9 bases, with 6 bases of the junction left unmatched. The germline V gene has CDR1 LNHDA and CDR2 SQIVND (reference sequence). This CDR3 is built from 15 residues. The CDR3, as DNA: TGTGCCAGTAGTGAGACTAGCGGGGGGGCCTCTGAGCAGTTCTTC. Its translation: CASSETSGGASEQFF.

The V gene is TRBV11-3, the J gene TRBJ2-1, with 8 bases fitting TRBD2. The germline V gene encodes CDR1 SGHNT and CDR2 YENEEA. The CDR3 has 15 residues. With V trimmed by 3 bases and J by 5 bases, 6 bases remained unmatched. CDR3: CASSFRGGPDNEQFF. CDR3 coding DNA: TGTGCCAGCAGCTTCCGGGGGGGGCCCGACAATGAGCAGTTCTTC.

The chain carries TRBV19 and TRBJ2-1, with TRBD2 matching 9 bases. The CDR3 covers 16 residues. The germline V gene encodes CDR1 LNHDA and CDR2 SQIVND (reference sequence). The trim removed 1 base at V and 4 bases at J, leaving 5 bases unmatched. Written as DNA, the CDR3 is TGTGCCAGTAGTATAGGGGCGGGGGGGATTTACAATGAGCAGTTCTTC. Translated, it gives CASSIGAGGIYNEQFF.

This clone was seen just once. The V call is TRBV7-6, the J call TRBJ2-1; 9 positions match TRBD2. CDR1 and CDR2 (germline): SGHVS, FNYEAQ. CDR3 size: 17 residues. The V and J ends lost 4 bases and 4 bases, in that order; junction bases with no gene match: 11. DNA of the CDR3: TGTGCCAGCAGCTCCTCCCTGGGCGGGGGGGCTTACAATGAGCAGTTCTTC. Translation: CASSSSLGGGAYNEQFF.

The rearrangement uses TRBV27 and TRBJ1-2; no clear D gene. The germline V gene encodes CDR1 MNHEY and CDR2 SMNVEV (reference sequence). Deletions cut 3 bases from V and 2 bases from J, with 7 bases between. This CDR3 spans 13 amino acids. CDR3 protein: CASSFSRNYGYTF. CDR3 DNA sequence: TGTGCCAGCAGTTTTTCCAGGAACTATGGCTACACCTTC.

The chain recombines TRBV28 with TRBJ1-2; D perhaps matches TRBD1 (6 bases). Per the germline V gene, CDR1 is MDHEN and CDR2 is SYDVKM. The CDR3 consists of 15 residues. V shed 3 bases and J shed 4 bases, with 15 bases lying between them. The CDR3 sequence: CASSFPRGRGYGYTF. The DNA of the CDR3 is TGTGCCAGCAGTTTCCCCAGGGGCCGAGGCTATGGCTACACCTTC.

The chain joins TRBV18 to TRBJ1-2; tentatively, D is TRBD1 (6 bases). Germline V gives CDR1 KGHSH, CDR2 LQKENI. Trimming cost V 2 bases and J 8 bases, with 15 bases left between them. CDR3 length equals 14 residues. CDR3 residues: CASSPDRTGYGYTF. CDR3 bases: TGTGCCAGCTCACCAGATCGAACAGGGTACGGCTACACCTTC.

This chain joins TRBV28 and TRBJ1-6; D gene uncertain. V dropped 8 bases and J dropped 0 bases, with 11 bases sitting between them. This CDR3 has 15 amino acids. Germline V gene sequence: CDR1 MDHEN, CDR2 SYDVKM. CDR3 nucleotide sequence: TGTGCCAGCCAGCAGGCTCGCTCCTATAATTCACCCCTCCACTTT. Residues: CASQQARSYNSPLHF. Full variable domain (remainder filled in from reference TRBV28 and TRBJ1-6): DVKVTQSSRYLVKRTGEKVFLECVQDMDHENMFWYRQDPGLGLRLIYFSYDVKMKEKGDIPEGYSVSREKKERFSLILESASTNQTSMYLCASQQARSYNSPLHFGNGTRLTVT.